Listed below are T cell receptor beta chains from one sample, sequenced in a study of CD8+CD57+ T cells in acquired aplastic anemia. TCRdb fed the reads into MiXCR, producing one record per CDR3 protein. The table shows around 200,000 distinct CDR3 sequences, with 61% occurring only once. Material for sequencing was sorted CD4+, CD8+, or CD8+CD57+ T cells (not recorded which) from PBMCs. The origin of the receptors is a human donor in good health. The CDR3 runs from the conserved cysteine through the conserved F or W. The D gene is left open where the match is weak. Rows give clone size only sometimes, using once, few, many, or a class for an expanded clone.

j_call v_call d_call clone_size cdr3_aa cdr3_nt
TRBJ2-1 TRBV7-8 - - CASSSVVLDEQFF TGTGCCAGCAGCTCAGTTGTTCTGGATGAGCAGTTCTTC
TRBJ2-2 TRBV29-1 - - CSVRSTGELFF TGCAGCGTTAGGTCCACCGGGGAGCTGTTTTTT
TRBJ2-5 TRBV5-1 TRBD2 once CASSLSPAGVGETQCF TGCGCCAGCAGCTTGTCCCCAGCGGGAGTAGGCGAGACCCAGTGCTTC
TRBJ2-1 TRBV19 TRBD2 - CASSSQREFNEQFF TGTGCCAGTAGTTCCCAGCGGGAGTTCAATGAGCAGTTCTTC
TRBJ2-7 TRBV7-8 - few CASSHKYRVEQYF TGTGCCAGCAGCCACAAATACAGGGTCGAGCAGTACTTC
TRBJ1-2 TRBV7-8 TRBD1 - CASSSGQGAAGYTF TGTGCCAGCAGCTCCGGACAGGGGGCAGCTGGCTACACCTTC
TRBJ1-6 TRBV6-5 - - CASTRTSGSLHF TGTGCCAGCACCAGGACTAGCGGCAGCCTCCACTTT
TRBJ2-7 TRBV20-1 TRBD2 once CSAGLAGDPYEQYF TGCAGTGCCGGACTAGCGGGAGATCCCTACGAGCAGTACTTC
TRBJ1-2 TRBV29-1 - - CSVAGPSYGYTF TGCAGCGTTGCAGGGCCATCCTATGGCTACACCTTC
TRBJ2-7 TRBV20-1 - - CSAEQTISSYEQYF TGCAGTGCTGAACAGACCATAAGCTCCTACGAGCAGTACTTC
TRBJ2-7 TRBV9 - - CASSARWGDEQYF TGTGCCAGCAGCGCAAGATGGGGGGACGAGCAGTACTTC
TRBJ2-7 TRBV12-3/TRBV12-4 TRBD2 many CASSSLAGASYEQYF TGTGCCAGCAGCTCACTAGCGGGCGCCTCCTACGAGCAGTACTTC
TRBJ2-2 TRBV11-1 - - CASSPTLPDSGGELFF TGTGCCAGCAGCCCCACATTGCCAGACTCGGGAGGGGAGCTGTTTTTT
TRBJ1-1 TRBV5-1 - - CASSLIGGNTEAFF TGCGCCAGCAGCTTGATAGGCGGGAACACTGAAGCTTTCTTT
TRBJ1-2 TRBV29-1 - few CSVGVNYGYTF TGCAGCGTTGGTGTCAACTATGGCTACACCTTC
TRBJ2-7 TRBV15 - few CATSRAGHGDYEQYF TGTGCCACCAGCAGAGCGGGACATGGAGACTACGAGCAGTACTTC
TRBJ2-1 TRBV6-4 TRBD2 many CASSDQTSGEQFF TGTGCCAGCAGTGACCAGACTAGCGGGGAGCAGTTCTTC
TRBJ1-1 TRBV7-3 - many CASSDTGTMNTEAFF TGTGCCAGCAGCGACACCGGGACAATGAACACTGAAGCTTTCTTT
TRBJ1-2 TRBV7-2 - many CAIKSGGGYTF TGTGCCATCAAGTCGGGAGGTGGCTACACCTTC
TRBJ2-7 TRBV7-2 - many CASSLEMWGYEQYF TGTGCCAGCAGCTTAGAGATGTGGGGGTACGAGCAGTACTTC
TRBJ1-6 TRBV10-3 - - CATRTVDNPPLHF TGTGCCACAAGGACAGTAGATAATCCACCCCTCCACTTT
TRBJ2-7 TRBV19 - many CASSIRGSPTYEQYF TGTGCCAGTAGTATAAGGGGGAGTCCTACCTACGAGCAGTACTTC
TRBJ2-3 TRBV7-9 - - CASSLDRDSTDTQYF TGTGCCAGCAGCTTAGACAGGGATAGCACAGATACGCAGTATTTT
TRBJ2-3 TRBV5-1 - - CASSGGTSASTDTQYF TGCGCCAGCAGCGGTGGGACCAGCGCGAGCACAGATACGCAGTATTTT
TRBJ2-3 TRBV10-3 - - CAIPGGSTDTQYF TGTGCCATCCCCGGGGGTAGCACAGATACGCAGTATTTT
TRBJ2-3 TRBV5-1 - - CASSLTDGTWGYGTDTQYF TGCGCCAGCAGCTTAACTGACGGGACATGGGGATACGGCACAGATACGCAGTATTTT
TRBJ2-1 TRBV29-1 TRBD2 - CSVVGLAENEQFF TGCAGCGTTGTAGGACTAGCGGAAAATGAGCAGTTCTTC
TRBJ2-3 TRBV2 - few CASSDGYTDTQYF TGTGCCAGCAGCGACGGTTACACAGATACGCAGTATTTT
TRBJ2-7 TRBV7-6 TRBD2 - CASSLDPGGLAYEQYF TGTGCCAGCAGCTTAGACCCGGGAGGGTTGGCCTACGAGCAGTACTTC
TRBJ2-3 TRBV10-3 - - CASSEGGTVPDTQYF TGTGCCAGCAGTGAAGGGGGGACGGTCCCGGATACGCAGTATTTT
TRBJ2-7 TRBV25-1 - - CASSDGTFSLSSYEQYF TGTGCCAGCAGCGACGGGACTTTCTCCCTCTCCTCCTACGAGCAGTACTTC
TRBJ1-5 TRBV10-3 - - CAISDASGRSQPQHF TGTGCCATCAGTGACGCTTCAGGGAGGAGTCAGCCCCAGCATTTT
TRBJ1-1 TRBV9 - many CASSVEGLDTEAFF TGTGCCAGCAGCGTAGAAGGGTTGGACACTGAAGCTTTCTTT
TRBJ1-5 TRBV30 - - CTWRGMGAQPQHF TGTACCTGGAGAGGAATGGGGGCTCAGCCCCAGCATTTT
TRBJ2-4 TRBV24-1 - - CATKDKNIQYF TGTGCCACCAAAGATAAGAACATTCAGTACTTC
TRBJ2-4 TRBV7-3 TRBD1 many CASSLGTGNVAAKNIQYF TGTGCCAGCAGCTTAGGGACAGGGAATGTGGCGGCCAAAAACATTCAGTACTTC
TRBJ2-3 TRBV12-3/TRBV12-4 TRBD1 - CASSRDRVSTDTQYF TGTGCCAGCAGTAGGGACAGGGTGTCCACAGATACGCAGTATTTT
TRBJ1-5 TRBV10-3 TRBD1 - CATGGQGAGNQPQHF TGTGCCACCGGCGGACAGGGGGCCGGCAATCAGCCCCAGCATTTT
TRBJ2-7 TRBV7-6 - many CASSLGPGLSYEQYF TGTGCCAGCAGCTTAGGACCGGGGCTTTCCTACGAGCAGTACTTC
TRBJ1-5 TRBV10-3 TRBD1 - CAISENTGVPQPQHF TGTGCCATCAGTGAGAACACAGGGGTTCCTCAGCCCCAGCATTTT
TRBJ1-2 TRBV12-5 - - CASGLVPKVFYGYTF TGTGCTAGTGGTTTGGTACCGAAGGTTTTCTATGGCTACACCTTC
TRBJ2-2 TRBV10-1 TRBD1 few CASRAGQENTGELFF TGCGCCAGCAGGGCAGGACAGGAGAACACCGGGGAGCTGTTTTTT
TRBJ1-5 TRBV10-2 - few CATRAGVNQPQHF TGCGCCACCAGAGCCGGGGTTAATCAGCCCCAGCATTTT
TRBJ2-1 TRBV7-2 - - CASSLARGGEQFF TGTGCCAGCAGCTTAGCGCGCGGCGGGGAGCAGTTCTTC
TRBJ2-2 TRBV15 TRBD2 - CATRGGEGTTGELFF TGTGCCACCAGGGGAGGGGAGGGGACCACCGGGGAGCTGTTTTTT
TRBJ2-7 TRBV6-6 TRBD1 - CASSPPPTGPYEQYF TGTGCCAGCAGTCCACCCCCGACAGGGCCCTACGAGCAGTACTTC
TRBJ2-3 TRBV20-1 - - CSARDGYGTDTQYF TGCAGTGCTAGAGACGGGTATGGCACAGATACGCAGTATTTT
TRBJ2-7 TRBV7-3 TRBD1 few CASSLIGTGNSEQYF TGTGCCAGCAGCTTAATAGGGACAGGGAACAGCGAGCAGTACTTC
TRBJ2-2 TRBV24-1 - - CASSSANYTGELFF TGTGCCAGCAGTTCGGCCAACTACACCGGGGAGCTGTTTTTT
TRBJ2-1 TRBV7-9 - - CASSLVAGGSNEQSF -
TRBJ1-1 TRBV7-3 - many CASSASLNTEAFF TGTGCCAGCAGCGCCTCGCTGAACACTGAAGCTTTCTTT
TRBJ2-7 TRBV7-6 - many CASSSTGSPYEQYF TGTGCCAGCAGCTCAACAGGGTCCCCCTACGAGCAGTACTTC
TRBJ2-2 TRBV7-3 - - CASSELAVSTTGELFF TGTGCCAGCAGCGAGCTAGCTGTTTCGACAACCGGGGAGCTGTTTTTT
TRBJ2-1 TRBV10-1 - - CASRLRRDAGNEQFF TGCGCCAGCAGGTTACGGAGGGACGCTGGAAATGAGCAGTTCTTC
TRBJ1-2 TRBV12-3/TRBV12-4 TRBD1 - CASSHRTGAIYGYTF TGTGCCAGCAGTCACCGGACAGGGGCAATCTATGGCTACACCTTC
TRBJ2-2 TRBV12-3/TRBV12-4 - - CASSFPASGELFF TGTGCCAGCAGTTTCCCGGCTAGCGGGGAGCTGTTTTTT
TRBJ1-2 TRBV10-3 TRBD1 - CAIRRTGAVEGYTF TGTGCCATCAGGCGGACAGGGGCAGTTGAGGGCTACACCTTC